A selection of T cell receptor beta chains follows, all from one sample in a study of CD8+CD57+ T cells in acquired aplastic anemia. Each CDR3 protein is one row after TCRdb ran MiXCR on the reads. The table records around 200,000 distinct CDR3 sequences, about half of them present only once. The sequenced sample was sorted CD4+, CD8+, or CD8+CD57+ T cells (not recorded which) from PBMCs. These receptors were collected from a human donor with aplastic anemia. Each CDR3 is given with its conserved first and last residue.

cdr3_aa j_call v_call
CASSLALGAAHEQYF TRBJ2-7 TRBV12-3/TRBV12-4
CSVGPYNEQFF TRBJ2-1 TRBV29-1
CASSQYGTADTEAFF TRBJ1-1 TRBV5-1
CASSEWDREDSPLHF TRBJ1-6 TRBV25-1
CASSVGGNYGYTF TRBJ1-2 TRBV9
CASSELGGNYGYTF TRBJ1-2 TRBV2
CASSAGTGGRRPLHF TRBJ1-6 TRBV7-2
CASSFQGRNTIYF TRBJ1-3 TRBV5-8
CASSFQAYSAPLHF TRBJ1-6 TRBV7-2
CASSRQGREQYF TRBJ2-7 TRBV19
CAWRGTEAFF TRBJ1-1 TRBV30
CSARETQYF TRBJ2-5 TRBV20-1
CASSLPRGGELFF TRBJ2-2 TRBV5-1
CASSLGGNGGEQYF TRBJ2-7 TRBV7-7
CASSLVPGQYGYTF TRBJ1-2 TRBV5-1
CASGFDSTQPQHF TRBJ1-5 TRBV7-9
CASSPEGGVTEAFF TRBJ1-1 TRBV5-6
CASSSDRVVNF TRBJ2-7 TRBV2
CASSPALGEQYF TRBJ2-7 TRBV7-9
CASSPTGGLRGYTF TRBJ1-2 TRBV25-1
CASSISGGGSYEQYF TRBJ2-7 TRBV7-9
CASSLGGVNTEAFF TRBJ1-1 TRBV9
CASSGSIQSDYGYTF TRBJ1-2 TRBV25-1
CSAREERGGVEQYF TRBJ2-7 TRBV20-1
CAIKGIGNEQFF TRBJ2-1 TRBV10-3
CASSREGTSNEQFF TRBJ2-1 TRBV6-4
CASSEAIQGDYGYTF TRBJ1-2 TRBV7-6
CAGSLGLGVGYTF TRBJ1-2 TRBV5-1
CSAREEGEAEAFF TRBJ1-1 TRBV20-1
CASSPQGGEAFF TRBJ1-1 TRBV7-2
CASSLASGHSDSPLHF TRBJ1-6 TRBV5-7
CASSPGGGAYNEQFF TRBJ2-1 TRBV5-1
CASSGGQGGVEQYF TRBJ2-7 TRBV7-2
CASSEFSREKLFF TRBJ1-4 TRBV25-1
CASSLDGHSSEKLFF TRBJ1-4 TRBV7-8
CASSLGGVAGYTF TRBJ1-2 TRBV11-3
CSVVRAQPEAFF TRBJ1-1 TRBV29-1
CSARDRSRLSTDTQYF TRBJ2-3 TRBV20-1
CSASWASGGTQYF TRBJ2-5 TRBV20-1
CASSLSGGLGRDTQYF TRBJ2-3 TRBV25-1
CASTGPGAPRYF TRBJ2-7 TRBV5-8
CASSNGQGGYGYTF TRBJ1-2 TRBV6-2/TRBV6-3
CASSFQGGVYNEQFF TRBJ2-1 TRBV5-1
CASSRAGMNTEAFF TRBJ1-1 TRBV19
CASSLPTAGGPPEQYF - TRBV7-9
CASSGQGRGVYNEQFF TRBJ2-1 TRBV12-3/TRBV12-4
CASSLAAENYGHTF TRBJ1-2 TRBV5-4
CASFTGLYNEQFF TRBJ2-1 TRBV28
CASSLGVTGGMETQYF TRBJ2-5 TRBV5-1
CSATWGADTQYF TRBJ2-3 TRBV20-1